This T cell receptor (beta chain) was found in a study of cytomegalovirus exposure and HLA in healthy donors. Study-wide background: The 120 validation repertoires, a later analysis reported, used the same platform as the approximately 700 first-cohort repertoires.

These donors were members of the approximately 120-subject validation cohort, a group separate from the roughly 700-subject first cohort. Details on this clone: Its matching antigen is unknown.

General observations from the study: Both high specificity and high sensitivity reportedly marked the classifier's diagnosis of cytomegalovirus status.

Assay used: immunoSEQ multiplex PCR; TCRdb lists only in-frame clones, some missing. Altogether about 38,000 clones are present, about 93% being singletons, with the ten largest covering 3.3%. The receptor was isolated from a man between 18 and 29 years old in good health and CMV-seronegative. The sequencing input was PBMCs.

For the CDR3, the DNA is TGTGCCAGCAGCTTGGATCTAGAGAGATCCTACAATGAGCAGTTCTTC. Residues: CASSLDLERSYNEQFF. The rearrangement joins TRBV5-4 to TRBJ2-1; D uncertain. Trimming left V 0 bases short and J 1 base short, with 11 bases between. The CDR3 contains 16 residues. Germline-derived CDR1 and CDR2 are SGHNT and YYREEE (reference sequence).